This T cell receptor beta chain appears in the sequencing data of a study of control samples from healthy donors and cancer patients. Only in-frame clones appear in the TCRdb table, and some are missing; sequencing was by immunoSEQ multiplex PCR. The sample has fewer than 200,000 clones, roughly nine tenths seen once. Input material: blood. This TCR was recovered from a man under 40 in good health.

CDR3 nucleotide sequence: TGTGCCAGCAGCTTTACAGGGGGCTACTATGGCTACACCTTC. Translated: CASSFTGGYYGYTF. The chain has TRBV7-2 and TRBJ1-2; 9 bases fit TRBD1. This CDR3 is 14 amino acids long. Trimming at V came to 3 bases and at J to 3 bases, leaving 2 bases not matched to a gene. In germline, CDR1 is SGHTA, CDR2 FQGNSA.